This T cell receptor (beta chain) was captured by sequencing in a study of cytomegalovirus exposure and HLA in healthy donors. Notes on the study in general: The authors enumerated roughly 180 TCR beta chains as linked to cytomegalovirus.

V dropped 7 bases and J dropped 2 bases, with 11 bases sitting between them. The CDR3 is made up of 14 amino acids. CDR1 SNHLY and CDR2 FYNNEI come from the germline V gene. The study ran its PCR with 60 Vbeta and 13 Jbeta primers. Sequencing used immunoSEQ multiplex PCR; TCRdb keeps in-frame clones, though not all of them. Counted here are about 130,000 clones, around four fifths occurring once; the ten biggest clones make up around 3%. Healthy donors of bone marrow made up the group. Remarks on this clone: Its specificity is unknown.

The sample comprised PBMCs. The sequence was obtained from a boy between 2 and 10 years old in good health and CMV-seronegative. The V gene is TRBV2, the J gene TRBJ1-4; D unclear. The CDR3 sequence is CASTKQWTNEKLFF. The CDR3 DNA follows: TGTGCCAGCACTAAACAGTGGACTAATGAAAAACTGTTTTTT.